The 9 T cell receptor beta chains below come from one sample, sequenced in a study of cytomegalovirus exposure and HLA in healthy donors. The study ran its PCR with 60 Vbeta and 13 Jbeta primers. Sequenced by immunoSEQ multiplex PCR; TCRdb stores in-frame clones only, minus some. The profile shows under 200,000 clones, 60% to 85% of them singletons. Sequenced input: PBMCs. These receptors originate from a woman in her forties or fifties in good health and CMV-seropositive.

The rearrangement links TRBV19 to TRBJ2-2; D may be TRBD1 (8 bases). Looked up from germline, CDR1 is LNHDA and CDR2 is SQIVND (reference sequence). Between the trimmed V and J ends, which lost 5 bases and 14 bases, there was a span of 18 bases. CDR3 length: 13 amino acids. CDR3 loop: CASSLGQGGNLFF. The CDR3 nucleotides read TGTGCCAGTAGTCTTGGACAGGGAGGGAATCTGTTTTTT.

The rearrangement links TRBV14 to TRBJ2-1, with TRBD2 matching 8 bases. The CDR3 contains 16 residues. Germline CDR1 reads SGHDN; CDR2 reads FVKESK. V was pared by 0 bases and J by 8 bases, with 9 bases of the junction left unmatched. The DNA of the CDR3 is TGTGCCAGCAGCCAAGATCAAGCGGGGGTCGGAGATGAGCAGTTCTTC. This encodes CASSQDQAGVGDEQFF.

The genes are TRBV18 and TRBJ1-6, with D perhaps matching TRBD1 (5 bases). The CDR3 has 14 residues. V dropped 2 bases and J dropped 9 bases, with 11 bases sitting between them. From germline, CDR1 is KGHSH and CDR2 LQKENI. CDR3 nucleotides: TGTGCCAGCTCACCAGAAGGGCAGGGTTCACCCCTCCACTTT. Protein product: CASSPEGQGSPLHF.

Note on this clone: No conserved phenylalanine or tryptophan ends this CDR3, so it is likely a read error. V usage is TRBV2 and J usage is TRBJ2-3; TRBD1 aligns across 7 bases. The V gene's germline CDR1 is SNHLY and CDR2 FYNNEI. The CDR3 has 15 amino acids. V lost 4 bases, J lost 3 bases, and 7 bases stayed unmatched. The CDR3: CASSVGRGLTDTQYS. Written as DNA, the CDR3 is TGTGCCAGCAGTGTTGGCAGGGGGTTGACAGATACGCAGTATTCT.

V usage is TRBV27 and J usage is TRBJ2-5; 8 bases line up with TRBD2. CDR1 is MNHEY, CDR2 SMNVEV, per germline (reference sequence). The CDR3 spans 17 residues. V lost 5 bases and J lost 5; bases outside the gene matches: 16. Written as DNA, the CDR3 is TGTGCCAGCAGTCTGCGGGGGGCATCCCTTGGACGGGAGACCCAGTACTTC. Protein sequence: CASSLRGASLGRETQYF.

The gene calls are TRBV6-1 and TRBJ1-5; 7 bases are a match to TRBD1. Germline V gives CDR1 MNHNS, CDR2 SASEGT. J gave up 5 bases and V 6 bases, and 4 bases lay outside the gene matches. The CDR3 has 13 amino acids. CDR3 in amino acids: CASRGTEYQPQHF. The CDR3 DNA follows: TGTGCCAGCAGGGGGACAGAGTATCAGCCCCAGCATTTT.

The rearrangement links TRBV30 to TRBJ2-5, with a weak D call TRBD1 (5 bases). The germline gives CDR1 GTSNPN, CDR2 SVGIG (reference sequence). Trimming cost V 1 base and J 3 bases, with 9 bases left between them. There are 13 residues in the CDR3. As DNA, the CDR3 is TGTGCCTGGAGTGGGGGCCTGAAAGAGACCCAGTACTTC. Amino acid sequence: CAWSGGLKETQYF.

The chain joins TRBV5-1 to TRBJ2-3; D may be TRBD2 (5 bases). The CDR3 is made up of 14 amino acids. The germline V gene has CDR1 SGHRS and CDR2 YFSETQ. Trimming took 4 bases from V and 3 from J, leaving 12 bases between them. The DNA of the CDR3 is TGCGCCAGCAGCATCATCCGGGGAACAGATACGCAGTATTTT. It encodes CASSIIRGTDTQYF.

This clone was seen only once. The chain couples TRBV29-1 to TRBJ1-1; tentatively, D is TRBD1 (5 bases). This CDR3 has 15 residues. Germline-derived CDR1 and CDR2 are SQVTM and ANQGSEA. The V end lost 6 bases, the J end lost 1 base, and 18 bases lay between the germline ends. The CDR3: CSVENSVTGNTEAFF. The CDR3 DNA reads TGCAGCGTAGAGAACTCCGTTACAGGGAACACTGAAGCTTTCTTT. Full variable domain (rest looked up from reference TRBV29-1 and TRBJ1-1): SAVISQKPSRDICQRGTSLTIQCQVDSQVTMMFWYRQQPGQSLTLIATANQGSEATYESGFVIDKFPISRPNLTFSTLTVSNMSPEDSSIYLCSVENSVTGNTEAFFGQGTRLTVV.